One sample yielded the 23 T cell receptor beta chains listed below, sequenced in a study of cytotoxic CD8 clonotypes in ibrutinib-treated CLL (dated by TCRdb to about 2021). Libraries were made using the immunoSEQ multiplex PCR assay. In its TCRdb copy, this immuneACCESS table keeps in-frame sequences only and misses some clones. Where compared with another copy, unresolved V genes explain less than half of these, and the others have no known cause. This sample has 300,000 to 350,000 clones in its table, and around four fifths of those were observed once. About 6.3% of the sample is held by the ten biggest clonotypes. The sample was PBMCs, taken before ibrutinib treatment. These TCRs come from a human donor with chronic lymphocytic leukemia.

The chain links TRBV6-5 to TRBJ2-1, with 10 bases that match TRBD2. V was clipped by 3 bases and J by 6 bases; unmatched bases: 5. The germline gives CDR1 MNHEY, CDR2 SVGAGI. The CDR3 extends over 15 amino acids. The CDR3: CASSYTGLAVNEQFF. The CDR3, as DNA: TGTGCCAGCAGTTATACCGGACTAGCGGTCAATGAGCAGTTCTTC.

This chain links TRBV30 with TRBJ1-4, with 7 nucleotides matching TRBD1. V was pared by 2 bases and J by 7 bases, with 7 bases of the junction left unmatched. In germline, CDR1 is GTSNPN, CDR2 SVGIG (reference sequence). The CDR3 loop spans 14 amino acids. The CDR3 sequence: CAWSTSGGGEKLFF. The CDR3 DNA follows: TGTGCCTGGAGTACCTCAGGGGGTGGTGAAAAACTGTTTTTT.

The genes are TRBV30 and TRBJ1-1; tentative D call: TRBD1 (5 bases). Germline CDR1 GTSNPN, CDR2 SVGIG (reference sequence). The CDR3 totals 13 residues. Trimming shortened V by 2 bases and J by 4 bases, and 11 bases separated the two germline ends. As DNA, the CDR3 is TGTGCCTGGAGTCTTTGGGGGAGCACTGAAGCTTTCTTT. This encodes CAWSLWGSTEAFF.

The CDR3 protein is CASIPGRGGMNTGELFF. CDR3 coding DNA: TGTGCCAGCATCCCAGGCAGAGGCGGGATGAACACCGGGGAGCTGTTTTTT. V and J are TRBV7-9 and TRBJ2-2, with a possible D match to TRBD2 (6 bases). V was clipped by 7 bases and J by 1 base, with 19 bases between them. The CDR3 loop spans 17 amino acids. Per germline, CDR1 SEHNR and CDR2 FQNEAQ (reference sequence).

This clone was seen only once. The chain has TRBV6-5 and TRBJ1-5, with 8 nucleotides matching TRBD1. The CDR3 consists of 14 residues. In germline, CDR1 is MNHEY, CDR2 SVGAGI. The trim removed 7 bases at V and 4 bases at J, leaving 6 bases unmatched. CDR3 amino acids: CASTGGTGNQPQHF. CDR3 DNA sequence: TGTGCCAGCACCGGGGGGACAGGAAATCAGCCCCAGCATTTT.

There are a few counts of this clone. The chain has TRBV7-6 and TRBJ1-4; D is perhaps TRBD1 (5 bases). The length of the CDR3 is 17 residues. Trimming shortened V by 4 bases and J by 0 bases, and 15 bases separated the two germline ends. CDR1 and CDR2 from the germline V gene are SGHVS and FNYEAQ. The CDR3 spells CASSSPTRQTTNEKLFF. The CDR3 nucleotides read TGTGCCAGCAGCTCCCCAACAAGACAGACAACTAATGAAAAACTGTTTTTT.

CDR3 sequence (DNA): TGTGCCAGCAGCTTTGGTACAGGAGAGATCAATCAGCCCCAGCATTTT. Encoded protein: CASSFGTGEINQPQHF. This chain joins TRBV5-6 and TRBJ1-5, with a tentative D call TRBD1 (5 bases). Germline assignment: CDR1 SGHDT and CDR2 YYEEEE. CDR3 length: 16 residues. With 2 bases removed from V and 3 bases from J, the gap between germline ends came to 15 bases.

The V and J genes are TRBV11-3 and TRBJ2-1, with 9 bases aligning to TRBD2. This CDR3 comprises 20 residues. Germline values: CDR1 SGHNT, CDR2 YENEEA. The V segment lost 5 bases and the J segment 3 bases; nucleotides outside the gene matches: 20. CDR3 in DNA: TGTGCCAGCAGCCGCGGGACAGCGGGCCATAGCGGGAGTCTCTACAATGAGCAGTTCTTC. Its protein product is CASSRGTAGHSGSLYNEQFF.

The genes are TRBV15 and TRBJ2-2; 7 nucleotides agree with TRBD1. V lost 2 bases to trimming and J lost 0 bases; unmatched junction nucleotides: 3. The CDR3 extends over 16 amino acids. Germline assignment: CDR1 LNHNV and CDR2 YYDKDF (reference sequence). CDR3 in amino acids: CATSRPGQPNTGELFF. For the CDR3, the DNA is TGTGCCACCAGCAGACCGGGACAGCCGAACACCGGGGAGCTGTTTTTT.

This chain joins TRBV5-3 and TRBJ2-2; 12 bases agree with TRBD2. TRBV5-3 is placed among ORFs of uncertain function. Unmatched junction bases numbered 8, after V lost 3 bases and J lost 5 bases. The CDR3 is 17 amino acids. The DNA of the CDR3 is TGTGCCAGAAGCTCCCGAACTAGCGGGAGGAGAACCGGGGAGCTGTTTTTT. Protein product: CARSSRTSGRRTGELFF.

The chain links TRBV9 to TRBJ2-2; possible D gene TRBD1, 5 bases. This CDR3 contains 15 residues. Trimming took 2 bases from V and 6 from J, leaving 14 bases between them. CDR1 is SGDLS, CDR2 YYNGEE, per germline. In nucleotides, the CDR3 is TGTGCCAGCAGCGTCGGGCTTCAGGGTTCCGGGGAGCTGTTTTTT. Its protein is CASSVGLQGSGELFF.

The rearrangement links TRBV15 to TRBJ2-7; 10 nucleotides line up with TRBD1. Germline values: CDR1 LNHNV, CDR2 YYDKDF (reference sequence). Trimming cost V 0 bases and J 5 bases; bases outside gene matches: 4. The CDR3 is 15 amino acids. The DNA for the CDR3 is TGTGCCACCAGCAGAGATTTGGGGACAGGGGACGAGCAGTACTTC. It is translated as CATSRDLGTGDEQYF.

V is TRBV25-1 and J is TRBJ2-1; D is perhaps TRBD1 or TRBD2 (6 bases each). The V end lost 9 bases, the J end lost 4 bases, and 13 bases lay between the germline ends. Germline V gene sequence: CDR1 MGHDK, CDR2 SYGVNS. The length of the CDR3 is 13 residues. The CDR3, as DNA: TGTGCCAGTCGGAGGGGGATATACAATGAGCAGTTCTTC. The encoded protein is CASRRGIYNEQFF.

The chain carries TRBV6-1 and TRBJ2-7; TRBD2 agrees at 13 bases. Per germline, CDR1 MNHNS and CDR2 SASEGT. This CDR3 is 14 amino acids long. Trimming took 4 bases from V and 6 from J; bases not matched to a gene: 3. The CDR3 nucleotides read TGTGCCAGCAGTGCGGGACTAGCGGGAATCGAGCAGTACTTC. Amino acid sequence: CASSAGLAGIEQYF.

This clone appeared once. The rearrangement joins TRBV10-3 to TRBJ2-5, with 9 bases identical to TRBD2. Germline trimming cut 0 bases from V and 1 base from J; bases unmatched to any gene: 3. Germline V gives CDR1 ENHRY, CDR2 SYGVKD. This CDR3 spans 16 amino acids. CDR3 DNA: TGTGCCATCAGTGAGTCGACTAGCGGATTCCAAGAGACCCAGTACTTC. Protein product: CAISESTSGFQETQYF.

The J gene is TRBJ2-7, the V gene TRBV4-1; 9 bases line up with TRBD1. Per germline, CDR1 MGHRA and CDR2 YSYEKL. The CDR3 sequence is 15 residues long. J was trimmed by 1 base and V by 4 bases; bases with no gene match: 5. The CDR3 loop is CASSLRTGESYEQYF. The CDR3 DNA sequence: TGCGCCAGCAGCCTCCGGACAGGGGAATCCTACGAGCAGTACTTC.

The chain employs TRBV27 and TRBJ2-3; a possible D gene is TRBD2 (6 bases). The germline gives CDR1 MNHEY, CDR2 SMNVEV (reference sequence). The V end lost 3 bases, the J end lost 0 bases, and 10 bases lay between the germline ends. The CDR3 is made up of 15 amino acids. In DNA, the CDR3 is TGTGCCAGCAGTTTGACGGGGACTAGCACAGATACGCAGTATTTT. As protein: CASSLTGTSTDTQYF.

The CDR3 sequence: CASSGTGTGPYEQYF. The CDR3 DNA reads as TGTGCCAGCAGCGGAACCGGGACAGGGCCCTACGAGCAGTACTTC. The chain employs TRBV5-6 and TRBJ2-7; TRBD1 agrees at 9 bases. CDR1 and CDR2 (germline): SGHDT, YYEEEE. This CDR3 has 15 residues. After removal of 4 bases from V and 2 bases from J, the junction contained 7 bases not matched to a gene.

Only a few counts were recorded for this clone. The gene calls are TRBV19 and TRBJ2-7; tentatively, D is TRBD1 (5 bases). CDR3 length: 13 residues. The V gene lost 5 bases and the J gene lost 6 bases, with 14 bases spanning the gap. Looked up from germline, CDR1 is LNHDA and CDR2 is SQIVND (reference sequence). CDR3 loop: CASSLNYRREQYF. In DNA form, the CDR3 reads TGTGCCAGTAGTCTAAACTACAGGCGCGAGCAGTACTTC.

The chain couples TRBV29-1 to TRBJ1-5; TRBD1 aligns across 9 bases. From germline, CDR1 is SQVTM and CDR2 ANQGSEA. V lost 7 bases, J lost 6 bases, and 7 bases stayed unmatched. This CDR3 spans 13 amino acids. CDR3 coding DNA: TGCAGCGCGGGACAGGGACAGGGTCAGCCCCAGCATTTT. Translation: CSAGQGQGQPQHF.

This chain joins TRBV6-6 and TRBJ2-7, with a weak D call TRBD2 (6 bases). Germline V gene sequence: CDR1 MNHNY, CDR2 SVGAGI (reference sequence). The V gene lost 2 bases and the J gene lost 5 bases, with 10 bases spanning the gap. The CDR3 has 13 residues. CDR3: CASSYGGSHEQYF. The CDR3 region has the DNA TGTGCCAGCAGTTACGGAGGGTCACACGAGCAGTACTTC.

CDR3 in amino acids: CASSPQPGQPQHF. The CDR3 DNA sequence: TGTGCCAGCAGCCCTCAGCCTGGCCAGCCCCAGCATTTT. This rearrangement joins TRBV7-8 to TRBJ1-5; D is uncertain. Germline loops: CDR1 SGHVS, CDR2 FQNEAQ. Trimming pared 5 bases from V and 7 bases from J, leaving 12 bases between. The CDR3 is 13 amino acids.

This chain links TRBV4-2 with TRBJ2-5; D is unclear. V dropped 0 bases and J dropped 11 bases, with 10 bases sitting between them. The germline CDR1 and CDR2 sequences are LGHNA and YNFKEQ. CDR3 length equals 12 residues. In DNA, the CDR3 is TGTGCCAGCAGCCAAGATGGAGTAGTTCAGTACTTC. The encoded protein is CASSQDGVVQYF.